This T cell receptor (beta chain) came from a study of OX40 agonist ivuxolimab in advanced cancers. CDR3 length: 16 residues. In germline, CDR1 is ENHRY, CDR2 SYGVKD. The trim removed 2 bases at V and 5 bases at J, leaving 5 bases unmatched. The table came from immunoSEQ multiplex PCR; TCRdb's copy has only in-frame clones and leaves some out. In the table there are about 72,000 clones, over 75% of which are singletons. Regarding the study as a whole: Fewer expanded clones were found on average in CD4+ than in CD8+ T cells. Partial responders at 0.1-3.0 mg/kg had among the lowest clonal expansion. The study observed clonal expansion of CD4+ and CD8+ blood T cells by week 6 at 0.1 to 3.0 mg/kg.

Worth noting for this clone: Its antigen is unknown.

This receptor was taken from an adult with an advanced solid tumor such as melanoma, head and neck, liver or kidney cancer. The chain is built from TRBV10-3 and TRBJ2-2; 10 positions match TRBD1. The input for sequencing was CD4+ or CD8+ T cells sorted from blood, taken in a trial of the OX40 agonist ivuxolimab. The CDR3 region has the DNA TGTGCCATCAGTGAGAGACAGGGGGCAGGAACCGGGGAGCTGTTTTTT. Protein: CAISERQGAGTGELFF.